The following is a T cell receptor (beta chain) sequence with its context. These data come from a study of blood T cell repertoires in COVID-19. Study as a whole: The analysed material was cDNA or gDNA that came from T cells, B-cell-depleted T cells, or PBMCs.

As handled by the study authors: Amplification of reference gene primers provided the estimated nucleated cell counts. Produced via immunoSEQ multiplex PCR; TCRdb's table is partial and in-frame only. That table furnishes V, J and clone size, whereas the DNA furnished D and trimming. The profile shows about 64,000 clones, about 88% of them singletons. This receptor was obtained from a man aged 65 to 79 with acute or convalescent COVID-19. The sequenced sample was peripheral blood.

CDR3 DNA: TGCGCCAGCAGCACTTCTAGCGGGGGTGAGACCCAGTACTTC. Amino acids: CASSTSSGGETQYF. This chain joins TRBV5-1 and TRBJ2-5; TRBD2 matches 10 bases. The junction had 5 bases not matched to a gene; V was cut back by 4 bases and J by 5 bases. This CDR3 has 14 residues. Germline CDR1 is SGHRS and CDR2 is YFSETQ.